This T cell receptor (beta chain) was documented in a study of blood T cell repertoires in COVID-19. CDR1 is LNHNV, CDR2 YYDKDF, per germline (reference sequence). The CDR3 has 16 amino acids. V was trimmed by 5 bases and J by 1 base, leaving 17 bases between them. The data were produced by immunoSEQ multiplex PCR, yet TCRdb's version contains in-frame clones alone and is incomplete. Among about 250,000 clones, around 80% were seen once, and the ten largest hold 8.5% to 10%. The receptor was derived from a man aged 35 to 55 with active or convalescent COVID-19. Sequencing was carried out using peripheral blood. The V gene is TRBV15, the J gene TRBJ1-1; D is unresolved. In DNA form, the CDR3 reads TGTGCCACCAGCTCCAGAACGAGTAGCAGGAACACTGAAGCTTTCTTT. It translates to CATSSRTSSRNTEAFF.